The present TCR beta chain was sequenced within a study of technical replicates of blood from a few donors. This CDR3 is built from 14 residues. Trimming removed 3 bases from V and 5 bases from J, with 13 bases in between. Looked up from germline, CDR1 is MNHEY and CDR2 is SMNVEV (reference sequence). The table came from immunoSEQ multiplex PCR; TCRdb's copy has only in-frame clones and leaves some out. The table lists fewer than 65,000 clones, 85% to 90% of them singletons. The clonotype originates from a human donor in good health. Some clones in this sample may be carry-over from other donors' samples. The specimen sequenced was PBMCs. The genes are TRBV27 and TRBJ1-1; weak D call: TRBD1 (5 bases). This chain's CDR3 is CASSLGGRGTEAFF. CDR3 sequence (DNA): TGTGCCAGCAGTTTGGGGGGGAGGGGAACTGAAGCTTTCTTT.